The clone carrying this TCR beta chain was recorded only once. The data derive from a study of T cell changes during pregnancy in multiple sclerosis. Method: immunoSEQ multiplex PCR; TCRdb's copy keeps in-frame clones and lacks some. The top ten clones hold roughly 2.7% of a sample with approximately 45,000 clones, roughly 90% of them seen once. The CDR3 extends over 13 amino acids. V lost 5 bases and J 6 bases, leaving 13 bases between the germline ends. CDR1 and CDR2 from the germline V gene are MNHEY and SVGAGI. This clonotype originated in a female donor with multiple sclerosis, enrolled in a pregnancy study. The material sequenced was CD8+ T cells from peripheral blood mononuclear cells, taken in the second trimester of pregnancy. J is TRBJ1-1 and V is TRBV6-5, with D possibly being TRBD1 (5 bases). The chain's CDR3 is CASSARGGAEAFF. The CDR3 region has the DNA TGTGCCAGCAGTGCCCGGGGGGGAGCTGAAGCTTTCTTT.